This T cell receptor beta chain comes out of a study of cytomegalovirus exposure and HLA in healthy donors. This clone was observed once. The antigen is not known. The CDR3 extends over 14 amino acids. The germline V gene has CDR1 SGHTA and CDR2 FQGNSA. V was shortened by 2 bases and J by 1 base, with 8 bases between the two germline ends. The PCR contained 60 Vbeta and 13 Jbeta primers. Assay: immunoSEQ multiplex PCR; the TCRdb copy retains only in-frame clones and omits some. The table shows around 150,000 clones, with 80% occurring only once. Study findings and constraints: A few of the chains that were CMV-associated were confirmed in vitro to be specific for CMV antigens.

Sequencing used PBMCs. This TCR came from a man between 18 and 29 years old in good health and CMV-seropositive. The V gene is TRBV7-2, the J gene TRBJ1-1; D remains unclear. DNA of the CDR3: TGTGCCAGCAGCTTACTAGTGAGGAACACTGAAGCTTTCTTT. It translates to CASSLLVRNTEAFF.